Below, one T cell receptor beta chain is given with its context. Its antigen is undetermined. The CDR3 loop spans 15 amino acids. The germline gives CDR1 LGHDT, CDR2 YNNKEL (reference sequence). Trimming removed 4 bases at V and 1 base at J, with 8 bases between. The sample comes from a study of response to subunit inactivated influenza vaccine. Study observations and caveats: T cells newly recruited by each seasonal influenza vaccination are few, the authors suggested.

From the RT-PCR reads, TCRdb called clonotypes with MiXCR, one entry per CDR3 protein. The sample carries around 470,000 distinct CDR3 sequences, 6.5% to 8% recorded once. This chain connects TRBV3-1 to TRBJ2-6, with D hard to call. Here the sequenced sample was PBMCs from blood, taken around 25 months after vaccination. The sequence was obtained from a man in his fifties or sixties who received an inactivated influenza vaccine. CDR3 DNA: TGTGCCAGCAGCCTCCCCTTTTCTGGGGCCAACGTCCTGACTTTC. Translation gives CASSLPFSGANVLTF.